The text below deals with one TCR beta chain. Which antigen it targets is not known. No base quality information exists; no much larger clone differs at one position. Library method: PCR. Sequencing used an Illumina HiSeq 2500. To normalize quantification of the TCRbeta repertoire, the TCR libraries were built with molecular barcoding that relied on unique molecular identifiers. TCRdb reworked the public reads: Q25 trimming with fastp, MiXCR clone assembly, productive beta chains retained. Rows are unified per CDR3 protein, each entry keeping the most common DNA and genes. The sample has about 1,000,000 distinct CDR3 sequences on record, roughly 31% of them singletons. 28% of the sample goes to the ten largest clones. Sample treatment or condition, as interpreted from the label and publication: allogeneic hematopoietic cell transplantation with graft depleted of TCRalphabeta T cells and CD19 B cells. Transplant recipients were children who received TCRalphabeta/CD19-depleted allogeneic hematopoietic cell grafts.

Taken from cysteine to phenylalanine, the CDR3 has 17 residues. The entry retains the CDR3 DNA only, 51 bases that are in frame from base 1. V is pruned by 6 bases and J by 2 bases, leaving 15 bases of the junction without a gene match. This sample was included in a study of T-cell reconstitution after alpha-beta-depleted transplantation in children listed by TCRdb under 2016. General notes on the study: The study quantitatively tracked T-cell immune reconstitution after TCRalphabeta/CD19-depleted allogeneic hematopoietic cell transplantation in children using TCR repertoire profiling. On the study overall, not on this receptor specifically: The apparently early recovery of alphabetaT-cell counts about two months after transplant reportedly depended on only several hundred rapidly expanded clones that came from non-depleted graft cells. In some patients, the high TCRbeta diversity seen at day 60 was put down to recipient T cells and intrathymic progenitors that had survived conditioning. Over subsequent months, a decline in hyperexpanded clone frequencies was noted, and after one year, T-cell counts and TCRbeta diversity were mostly ascribed to newly produced T cells.

This clonotype originated in a boy in the first two years of life who had a stem cell transplant for SCID, so the T cells may come from the graft donor. Source: PBMCs, mostly from graft donor cells, taken 360 days after TCRalphabeta/CD19-depleted stem cell transplant. This sequence uses TRBV12-3 or TRBV12-4 and TRBJ2-5; TRBD2 lines up with 7 middle nucleotides. In nucleotides, the sequence is TGTGCCAGCAGCCCCGGCGGGTTGTACGGGGGGCAAGAGACCCAGTACTTC. Translated, it reads CASSPGGLYGGQETQYF.